This T cell receptor (beta chain) appears in the sequencing data of a study of cytomegalovirus exposure and HLA in healthy donors. Vbeta (60) and Jbeta (13) primers were used in the PCR. The method was immunoSEQ multiplex PCR; TCRdb's version includes in-frame clones alone and lacks a portion of them. The sample consists of around 150,000 clones, 60% to 80% of them appearing once. This clone was seen just once. Donors were ostensibly healthy at sampling, although undocumented immune exposures were probable. This receptor was obtained from a middle-aged man in good health and CMV-seropositive. Source material: PBMCs.

CDR3 nucleotide sequence: TGTGCCAGCAGCCAAGAACCGGGACAGGAATTGAACGAGCAGTACTTC. Its protein product is CASSQEPGQELNEQYF. This rearrangement joins TRBV7-9 to TRBJ2-7; 8 nucleotides align to TRBD1. Germline V gene sequence: CDR1 SEHNR, CDR2 FQNEAQ (reference sequence). V was pared by 5 bases and J by 5 bases, with 14 bases of the junction left unmatched. This CDR3 has 16 amino acids.